This T cell receptor (beta chain) emerged from a study of T cell responses to AZD1222 COVID-19 vaccine. The study, taken as a whole, reports: There were mostly white British donors and more females than males, and clonal diversity was possibly underestimated.

Here immunoSEQ multiplex PCR was the method, and the copy in TCRdb shows in-frame clones only, minus some. The sample records 90,000 to 150,000 clones, roughly 90% being singletons. Concerning this clone itself: The antigen is unknown.

Sample: peripheral blood, taken on day 0 of AZD1222 vaccination. The receptor was derived from an adult in good health.

CDR3 in amino acids: CASRRGQIFNYGYTF. For the CDR3, the DNA is TGTGCCAGCAGGCGCGGACAGATTTTTAACTATGGCTACACCTTC. The V and J genes are TRBV6-5 and TRBJ1-2; TRBD1 is a possible D gene (6 bases). The CDR3 totals 15 residues. The germline CDR1 and CDR2 sequences are MNHEY and SVGAGI. V was trimmed by 6 bases and J by 1 base, leaving 15 bases between them.